This T cell receptor beta chain was documented in a study of control samples from healthy donors and cancer patients. The CDR3 has 15 residues. V lost 0 bases to trimming and J lost 1 base, with 9 bases between them. Germline-derived CDR1 and CDR2 are MNHEY and SVGEGT. Assay used: immunoSEQ multiplex PCR; TCRdb lists only in-frame clones, some missing. This repertoire shows 60,000 to 75,000 clones, approximately 86% found once; its top ten account for 15% to 19%. This TCR was recovered from a man aged 55 to 69 in good health. The chain links TRBV6-2 or TRBV6-3 to TRBJ1-1; the D gene is possibly TRBD1 (5 bases). Sequencing was done on a sample of blood. Here the CDR3 DNA reads TGTGCCAGCAGTTACTCGGGGGTACCGAACACTGAAGCTTTCTTT. This encodes CASSYSGVPNTEAFF.